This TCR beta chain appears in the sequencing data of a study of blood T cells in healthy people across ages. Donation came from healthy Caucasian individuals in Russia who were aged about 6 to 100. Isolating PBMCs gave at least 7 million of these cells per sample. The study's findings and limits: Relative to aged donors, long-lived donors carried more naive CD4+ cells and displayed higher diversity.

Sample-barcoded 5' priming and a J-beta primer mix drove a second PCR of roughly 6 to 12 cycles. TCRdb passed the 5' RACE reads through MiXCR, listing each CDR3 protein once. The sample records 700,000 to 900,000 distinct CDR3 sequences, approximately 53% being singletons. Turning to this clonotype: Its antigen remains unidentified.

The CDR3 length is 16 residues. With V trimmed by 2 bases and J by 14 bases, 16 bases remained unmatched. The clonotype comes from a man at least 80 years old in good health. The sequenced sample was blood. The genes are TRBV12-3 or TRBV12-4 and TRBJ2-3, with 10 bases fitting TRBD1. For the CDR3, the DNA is TGTGCCAGCAGTTTAAGGACAGGGGGGATGGAGAGATACGCGTATTTT. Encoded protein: CASSLRTGGMERYAYF.